This T cell receptor beta chain derives from a study of cytomegalovirus exposure and HLA in healthy donors. This clone has only one observation. After removal of 2 bases from V and 4 bases from J, the junction contained 7 bases not matched to a gene. Germline V lookup: CDR1 SGHNT, CDR2 YYREEE (reference sequence). The CDR3 runs to 15 residues. This PCR relied on a set of 60 Vbeta primers and 13 Jbeta primers. Only in-frame clones appear in the TCRdb table, and some are missing; sequencing was by immunoSEQ multiplex PCR. Of about 140,000 clones listed, around 75% were seen once; the top ten hold about 3.5%.

The clonotype comes from a man in his forties in good health and CMV-seronegative. Sequences were obtained from PBMCs. The V call is TRBV5-4, the J call TRBJ2-5, with 8 nucleotides matching TRBD2. In DNA form, the CDR3 reads TGTGCCAGCAGCTTCGGGGGGGCCTCGGCAGAGACCCAGTACTTC. Translated, it gives CASSFGGASAETQYF.